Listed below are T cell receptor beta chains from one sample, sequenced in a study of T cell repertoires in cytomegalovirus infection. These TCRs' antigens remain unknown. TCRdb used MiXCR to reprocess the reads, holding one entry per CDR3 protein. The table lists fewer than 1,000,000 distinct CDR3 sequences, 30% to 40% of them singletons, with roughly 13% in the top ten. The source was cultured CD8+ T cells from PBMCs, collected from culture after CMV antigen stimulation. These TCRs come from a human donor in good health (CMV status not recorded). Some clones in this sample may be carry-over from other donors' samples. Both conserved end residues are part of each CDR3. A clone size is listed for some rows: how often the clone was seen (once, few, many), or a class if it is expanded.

CDR3: CATSRASETEAFF
size: few
length: 13
J: TRBJ1-1
V: TRBV15

CDR3: CASSQVSSGRLNEQFF
size: NA
length: 16
J: TRBJ2-1
V: TRBV4-1

CDR3: CATSSADRTYGYTF
size: few
length: 14
J: TRBJ1-2
V: TRBV15

CDR3: CATSRVVQPNEKLFF
size: NA
length: 15
J: TRBJ1-4
V: TRBV15

CDR3: CAARDSYYGYTF
size: NA
length: 12
J: TRBJ1-2
V: TRBV6-2/TRBV6-3

CDR3: CASSGLTDLEAFF
size: NA
length: 13
J: TRBJ1-1
V: TRBV19

CDR3: CASSWGTGDGYTF
size: few
length: 13
J: TRBJ1-2
V: TRBV27

CDR3: CASSQELSKEAFF
size: NA
length: 13
J: TRBJ1-1
V: TRBV4-3

CDR3: CSAPGQAPGYTF
size: NA
length: 12
J: TRBJ1-2
V: TRBV20-1

CDR3: CATSSRPENTEAFF
size: few
length: 14
J: TRBJ1-1
V: TRBV7-9

CDR3: CASSENRGQADTQYF
size: NA
length: 15
J: TRBJ2-3
V: TRBV2

CDR3: CASSLFVAVGTGELFF
size: NA
length: 16
J: TRBJ2-2
V: TRBV27

CDR3: CASSLGGGGVGNQPQHF
size: few
length: 17
J: TRBJ1-5
V: TRBV12-3/TRBV12-4

CDR3: CASSQDRMGLVVYNEQFF
size: NA
length: 18
J: TRBJ2-1
V: TRBV4-1

CDR3: CASSYVPGQTIYGYTF
size: few
length: 16
J: TRBJ1-2
V: TRBV6-2/TRBV6-3

CDR3: CASSYVGRSSGANVLTF
size: many
length: 17
J: TRBJ2-6
V: TRBV6-2/TRBV6-3

CDR3: CATSSGQGILYEQYF
size: NA
length: 15
J: TRBJ2-7
V: TRBV15

CDR3: CASRRGQGVNTEAFF
size: NA
length: 15
J: TRBJ1-1
V: TRBV2

CDR3: CASSYSVGQVNYGYTF
size: few
length: 16
J: TRBJ1-2
V: TRBV6-6

CDR3: CASSPSTSGAYNEQFF
size: NA
length: 16
J: TRBJ2-1
V: TRBV5-8

CDR3: CATSRGLGTDTQYF
size: NA
length: 14
J: TRBJ2-3
V: TRBV15

CDR3: CASRDPPEEQRWGEQFF
size: NA
length: 17
J: TRBJ2-1
V: TRBV6-1

CDR3: CASAQGLPEAFF
size: NA
length: 12
J: TRBJ1-1
V: TRBV7-9

CDR3: CASSSGGGLGDTQYF
size: NA
length: 15
J: TRBJ2-3
V: TRBV9

CDR3: CASSEAVNEQYF
size: many
length: 12
J: TRBJ2-7
V: TRBV6-1

CDR3: CASSLTASGGATYNEQFF
size: few
length: 18
J: TRBJ2-1
V: TRBV7-3

CDR3: CASSLAGTSGSDTDTQYF
size: many
length: 18
J: TRBJ2-3
V: TRBV7-2

CDR3: CASSLTGHTGELFF
size: NA
length: 14
J: TRBJ2-2
V: TRBV28

CDR3: CASSLSAGELPYEQYF
size: few
length: 16
J: TRBJ2-7
V: TRBV27

CDR3: CASNWGGTQYF
size: NA
length: 11
J: TRBJ2-3
V: TRBV7-9

CDR3: CASSLGKIDLPGTEAFF
size: few
length: 17
J: TRBJ1-1
V: TRBV7-8

CDR3: CASSSGTVGGYGYTF
size: few
length: 15
J: TRBJ1-2
V: TRBV4-1

CDR3: CASSTGRLGYTF
size: many
length: 12
J: TRBJ1-2
V: TRBV12-3/TRBV12-4

CDR3: CASSFGAYGGGADTQYF
size: NA
length: 17
J: TRBJ2-3
V: TRBV7-6

CDR3: CASSGADKTSGANVLTF
size: NA
length: 17
J: TRBJ2-6
V: TRBV4-3

CDR3: CASSVAGDRNTEAFF
size: NA
length: 15
J: TRBJ1-1
V: TRBV9

CDR3: CASSFSAGRTGANVLTF
size: many
length: 17
J: TRBJ2-6
V: TRBV7-7

CDR3: CASTPQTGELFF
size: few
length: 12
J: TRBJ2-2
V: TRBV6-1

CDR3: CASSYWRVETGISGQPQHF
size: NA
length: 19
J: TRBJ1-5
V: TRBV6-5

CDR3: CASTLGDRGSNQPQHF
size: NA
length: 16
J: TRBJ1-5
V: TRBV6-4

CDR3: CASSYARDLSSGANVLTF
size: NA
length: 18
J: TRBJ2-6
V: TRBV6-2/TRBV6-3

CDR3: CASSIGQNSNQPQHF
size: NA
length: 15
J: TRBJ1-5
V: TRBV19

CDR3: CASSYLTMQWETQYF
size: few
length: 15
J: TRBJ2-5
V: TRBV6-6

CDR3: CASTQGGNTGELFF
size: many
length: 14
J: TRBJ2-2
V: TRBV6-1

CDR3: CASSFRSTEAFF
size: few
length: 12
J: TRBJ1-1
V: TRBV12-3/TRBV12-4

CDR3: CASSLRGPTLDEQYF
size: few
length: 15
J: TRBJ2-7
V: TRBV27

CDR3: CASDERTYGYTF
size: NA
length: 12
J: TRBJ1-2
V: TRBV2

CDR3: CASSTTDRENTEAFF
size: NA
length: 15
J: TRBJ1-1
V: TRBV6-6

CDR3: CASSLSRLAGNTGELFF
size: many
length: 17
J: TRBJ2-2
V: TRBV7-2

CDR3: CASSNPGNEQFF
size: many
length: 12
J: TRBJ2-1
V: TRBV7-7

CDR3: CASSLWQPQHF
size: NA
length: 11
J: TRBJ1-5
V: TRBV5-8

CDR3: CASSVWDGPLETQYF
size: few
length: 15
J: TRBJ2-5
V: TRBV5-4

CDR3: CASRPGTGEATNEKLFF
size: few
length: 17
J: TRBJ1-4
V: TRBV6-6

CDR3: CASSETGGFADTQYF
size: NA
length: 15
J: TRBJ2-3
V: TRBV10-2

CDR3: CASNPRGDLSGYTF
size: few
length: 14
J: TRBJ1-2
V: TRBV5-1

CDR3: CASRDIPNEQFF
size: few
length: 12
J: TRBJ2-1
V: TRBV5-5

CDR3: CASSPMGTYQNTEAFF
size: few
length: 16
J: TRBJ1-1
V: TRBV27

CDR3: CASSLARSRSGELFF
size: NA
length: 15
J: TRBJ2-2
V: TRBV7-8